Listed below are T cell receptor beta chains from one sample, sequenced in a study of cytomegalovirus exposure and HLA in healthy donors. Libraries were prepared by immunoSEQ multiplex PCR; TCRdb keeps only in-frame clonotypes and omits some of them. Among tens of thousands of clones, 70% to 80% were seen once, and the ten largest hold about 0.5%. Material: PBMCs. These receptors were obtained from a man younger than 45 in good health and CMV-seronegative. CDR3s include the opening cysteine and the closing phenylalanine or tryptophan. Each record gives: J gene, clone size, V gene, D gene, CDR3 protein, CDR3 DNA. The D gene is left open where the match is weak. Some rows mark clone size as missing; the rest say once, few, many or name a class of expanded clone.

>TRBJ1-5|NA|TRBV21-1|NA
CASSKSVGQNHSNQPQHF
TGTGCCAGCAGCAAAAGCGTAGGACAGAACCATAGCAATCAGCCCCAGCATTTT
>TRBJ1-2|NA|TRBV27|NA
CASTGPGSGGYTF
TGTGCCAGCACTGGTCCCGGCTCAGGTGGCTACACCTTC
>TRBJ1-1|NA|TRBV7-2|NA
CASSLLGAWVNEAFF
TGTGCCAGCAGCTTATTGGGGGCCTGGGTCAATGAAGCTTTCTTT
>TRBJ2-5|NA|TRBV10-1|NA
CASSELQGPQETQYF
TGCGCCAGCAGTGAGCTACAGGGCCCCCAAGAGACCCAGTACTTC
>TRBJ1-2|NA|TRBV19|NA
CASSIYQNPYGYTF
TGTGCCAGTAGTATCTACCAAAATCCCTATGGCTACACCTTC
>TRBJ2-4|few|TRBV27|TRBD1
CASRWTGKNIQYF
TGTGCCAGCAGGTGGACAGGGAAAAACATTCAGTACTTC
>TRBJ1-6|NA|TRBV6-5|NA
CASSGGVLGNSPLHF
TGTGCCAGCAGTGGCGGGGTCTTGGGGAATTCACCCCTCCACTTT
>TRBJ1-1|NA|TRBV19|NA
CASSISGYTEAFF
TGTGCCAGTAGTATTTCAGGGTACACTGAAGCTTTCTTT
>TRBJ1-6|NA|TRBV27|NA
CASSFLGGGYSPLHF
TGTGCCAGCAGTTTTCTGGGCGGGGGATATTCACCCCTCCACTTT
>TRBJ2-3|NA|TRBV9|TRBD2
CASSETSGSSDTQYF
TGTGCCAGCAGCGAGACTAGCGGGAGTTCAGATACGCAGTATTTT
>TRBJ1-4|NA|TRBV13|TRBD1
CASSSDRVGEKLFF
TGTGCCAGCAGTTCAGACAGGGTGGGCGAAAAACTGTTTTTT
>TRBJ2-2|NA|TRBV5-1|NA
CASSSQNTGELFF
TGCGCCAGCAGCTCACAGAACACCGGGGAGCTGTTTTTT
>TRBJ2-7|NA|TRBV10-3|TRBD2
CAISESLAGGLRYEQYF
TGTGCCATCAGTGAGTCACTAGCGGGGGGGCTCCGCTACGAGCAGTACTTC
>TRBJ1-3|NA|TRBV29-1|TRBD1
CSVGDSGSGNTIYF
TGCAGCGTCGGGGACAGTGGCTCTGGAAACACCATATATTTT
>TRBJ2-3|NA|TRBV5-1|NA
CASREGLDTQYF
TGCGCCAGCAGGGAGGGGCTGGATACGCAGTATTTT
>TRBJ1-2|once|TRBV7-2|NA
CASSAIETGYYGYTF
TGTGCCAGCAGCGCCATTGAAACAGGTTACTATGGCTACACCTTC
>TRBJ1-2|NA|TRBV7-3|NA
CASSLSAGPQIAYGYTF
TGTGCCAGCAGCTTAAGCGCGGGACCCCAGATTGCCTATGGCTACACCTTC
>TRBJ2-1|NA|TRBV5-1|NA
CASSRDYNEQFF
TGCGCCAGCAGCCGGGACTACAATGAGCAGTTCTTC
>TRBJ2-2|NA|TRBV5-1|TRBD2
CASSLDSSGSNGELFF
TGCGCCAGCAGCTTGGATTCCAGCGGGAGTAACGGGGAGCTGTTTTTT
>TRBJ1-2|NA|TRBV27|TRBD1
CASRLARQGHYGYTF
TGTGCCAGCAGACTAGCACGACAGGGACACTATGGCTACACCTTC
>TRBJ2-7|NA|TRBV13|TRBD2
CASSLKRGGSDEQYF
TGTGCCAGCAGCTTAAAGCGGGGGGGCTCAGACGAGCAGTACTTC
>TRBJ1-2|NA|TRBV19|NA
CASSRGRVLVNYGYTF
TGTGCCAGTAGTAGGGGGAGGGTGCTAGTTAACTATGGCTACACCTTC
>TRBJ1-6|NA|TRBV27|TRBD1
CASRRQGRYSPLHF
TGTGCCAGCAGGAGACAGGGGCGATATTCACCCCTCCACTTT
>TRBJ1-4|NA|TRBV5-1|NA
CASSWASGSPNEKLFF
TGCGCCAGCAGCTGGGCCTCGGGGTCGCCTAATGAAAAACTGTTTTTT
>TRBJ1-2|NA|TRBV27|TRBD1
CASSLAYRGGYGYTF
TGTGCCAGCAGTTTGGCCTACAGGGGAGGCTATGGCTACACCTTC
>TRBJ1-1|NA|TRBV12-5|TRBD1
CASGGDRANTEAFF
TGTGCTAGTGGGGGGGACAGGGCGAACACTGAAGCTTTCTTT
>TRBJ1-1|NA|TRBV19|TRBD1
CASSISQGANTEAFF
TGTGCCAGTAGTATATCTCAGGGGGCGAACACTGAAGCTTTCTTT
>TRBJ1-1|NA|TRBV5-1|TRBD1
CASSMRTGGATEAFF
TGCGCCAGCAGCATGCGGACAGGGGGTGCGACTGAAGCTTTCTTT
>TRBJ2-6|NA|TRBV5-1|TRBD1
CASSLNGQGTSGANVLTF
TGCGCCAGCAGCTTAAATGGACAGGGTACTTCTGGGGCCAACGTCCTGACTTTC
>TRBJ2-7|NA|TRBV7-8|NA
CASSQTGYEQYF
TGTGCCAGCAGCCAGACAGGCTACGAGCAGTACTTC
>TRBJ2-5|NA|TRBV23-1|NA
CASSQSAGWWTQYF
TGCGCCAGCAGTCAATCGGCAGGGTGGTGGACCCAGTACTTC
>TRBJ1-2|once|TRBV7-9|NA
CASSLSTGRVQGYTF
TGTGCCAGCAGCCTTAGCACAGGGAGAGTTCAGGGCTACACCTTC